One and the same sample provided the 23 T cell receptor beta chains below, sequenced in a study of blood T cell repertoires in COVID-19. TCRdb's copy holds only in-frame clones and misses some; the assay was immunoSEQ multiplex PCR. The sample has over 70,000 clones, approximately 81% seen once. The sequenced sample consisted of peripheral blood. The receptors come from a man between 60 and 75 years old with COVID-19, enrolled during active disease.

This clone was observed a handful of times. This sequence joins TRBV10-3 and TRBJ2-5, with TRBD1 matching over 7 bases. Germline V CDR1 and CDR2: ENHRY, SYGVKD. J gave up 2 bases and V 6 bases, and 3 bases lay outside the gene matches. This CDR3 has 13 residues. The CDR3 nucleotides read TGTGCCATCAGACCGGGACAGCAAGAGACCCAGTACTTC. The encoded protein is CAIRPGQQETQYF.

The chain has TRBV7-9 and TRBJ2-3; perhaps TRBD1 as D (6 bases). The CDR3 consists of 15 residues. Per germline, CDR1 SEHNR and CDR2 FQNEAQ (reference sequence). V was clipped by 3 bases and J by 2 bases, with 12 bases between them. The CDR3 DNA reads as TGTGCCAGCAGCTTGATGGACAGCACCACAGATACGCAGTATTTT. Encoded protein: CASSLMDSTTDTQYF.

This sequence joins TRBV19 and TRBJ2-1; the D gene is possibly TRBD2 (5 bases). Germline lookup yields CDR1 LNHDA and CDR2 SQIVND (reference sequence). V lost 7 bases and J 0 bases, leaving 13 bases between the germline ends. This CDR3 is 15 amino acids long. This chain's CDR3 is CASIERRSSYNEQFF. As DNA, the CDR3 is TGTGCCAGTATTGAACGGAGGAGCTCCTACAATGAGCAGTTCTTC.

This clone was picked up a small number of times. V gene TRBV28 combines with J gene TRBJ1-4; D is ambiguous. V was shortened by 8 bases and J by 6 bases, with 13 bases between the two germline ends. The CDR3 length is 13 residues. Per the germline V gene, CDR1 is MDHEN and CDR2 is SYDVKM. The CDR3 DNA sequence: TGTGCCAGCCGTACAGCAGGCGATGAAAAACTGTTTTTT. It yields the protein CASRTAGDEKLFF.

Only a few counts were recorded for this clone. This chain joins TRBV6-5 and TRBJ2-5; 9 bases agree with TRBD2. The CDR3 length is 15 residues. With V trimmed by 7 bases and J by 2 bases, 8 bases remained unmatched. Germline CDR1 and CDR2: MNHEY and SVGAGI. For the CDR3, the DNA is TGTGCCAGCAAACCACTCACTAGCGGGCAAGAGACCCAGTACTTC. Translated, it gives CASKPLTSGQETQYF.

This clone was recorded once. The chain is built from TRBV2 and TRBJ1-3; 8 bases align to TRBD1. The CDR3 has 14 residues. Germline V gene sequence: CDR1 SNHLY, CDR2 FYNNEI. Trimming took 7 bases from V and 4 from J; bases not matched to a gene: 6. The CDR3 DNA reads as TGTGCCAGCATGAGGACAGGGATCGGAAACACCATATATTTT. Its protein product is CASMRTGIGNTIYF.

CDR3 residues: CASSLKTSGRTPGTGELFF. CDR3 nucleotides: TGTGCCAGCAGCCTCAAGACTAGCGGGAGGACCCCGGGCACCGGGGAGCTGTTTTTT. The chain links TRBV3-1 (or the pseudogene TRBV3-2) to TRBJ2-2, with 13 bases identical to TRBD2. The CDR3 has 19 residues. Germline V gene data show CDR1 as LGHDT and CDR2 as YNNKEL (reference sequence). V lost 4 bases to trimming and J lost 4 bases; unmatched junction nucleotides: 12.

The chain carries TRBV6-5 and TRBJ2-5, with TRBD1 matching over 8 bases. Germline assignment: CDR1 MNHEY and CDR2 SVGAGI. The CDR3 loop spans 15 amino acids. The J segment lost 5 bases and the V segment lost 5 bases, leaving 10 bases of the junction unmatched. The DNA of the CDR3 is TGTGCCAGCAGTCCACCAGGACAGGGATGGGAGACCCAGTACTTC. Translating gives CASSPPGQGWETQYF.

V is TRBV7-3 and J is TRBJ2-3, with 8 nucleotides matching TRBD2. Trimming removed 5 bases from V and 5 bases from J; junction bases left unmatched: 9. Germline CDR1 reads SGHTA; CDR2 reads FQGTGA. The CDR3 loop spans 15 amino acids. The CDR3 DNA is TGTGCCAGCAGCCGGGGGGGCCGAGGGAAAGATACGCAGTATTTT. Protein: CASSRGGRGKDTQYF. Together with reference TRBV7-3 and TRBJ2-3, the CDR3 gives the full variable domain: GAGVSQTPSNKVTEKGKYVELRCDPISGHTALYWYRQSLGQGPEFLIYFQGTGAADDSGLPNDRFFAVRPEGSVSTLKIQRTERGDSAVYLCASSRGGRGKDTQYFGPGTRLTVL.

This chain joins TRBV18 and TRBJ2-5, with 7 bases lining up with TRBD1. The trim removed 2 bases at V and 5 bases at J, leaving 5 bases unmatched. Germline V gene sequence: CDR1 KGHSH, CDR2 LQKENI. The CDR3 has 14 residues. CDR3 DNA sequence: TGTGCCAGCTCACCAGAACAGGGGCAGGAGACCCAGTACTTC. Translated: CASSPEQGQETQYF.

This chain links TRBV7-8 with TRBJ2-7; D is ambiguous. There are 12 residues in the CDR3. V shed 5 bases and J shed 3 bases, with 8 bases lying between them. CDR1 is SGHVS and CDR2 is FQNEAQ in the germline V gene. As DNA, the CDR3 is TGTGCCAGCAGCCGACCCAACTACGAGCAGTACTTC. Translating it yields CASSRPNYEQYF. Full variable domain (remainder filled in from reference TRBV7-8 and TRBJ2-7): GAGVSQSPRYKVAKRGQDVALRCDPISGHVSLFWYQQALGQGPEFLTYFQNEAQLDKSGLPSDRFFAERPEGSVSTLKIQRTQQEDSAVYLCASSRPNYEQYFGPGTRLTVT.

V gene TRBV5-5 combines with J gene TRBJ1-5, with 9 bases lining up with TRBD1. CDR3 size: 17 residues. J gave up 11 bases and V 0 bases, and 15 bases lay outside the gene matches. The germline V gene has CDR1 SGHKS and CDR2 YYEKEE (reference sequence). The CDR3 bases are TGTGCCAGCAGCTTGGGGACAGGGGCCGGAATGGGTCAAGCCCAGCATTTT. Its protein product is CASSLGTGAGMGQAQHF.

The CDR3 DNA reads as TGCAGCGTTGTGGAACGGGGGGGGAGCACCTATAATTCACCCCTCCACTTT. This codes for CSVVERGGSTYNSPLHF. This chain links TRBV29-1 with TRBJ1-6; D possibly corresponds to TRBD1 (5 bases). The CDR3 spans 17 residues. Germline V lookup: CDR1 SQVTM, CDR2 ANQGSEA. V lost 4 bases, J lost 2 bases, and 18 bases lay in between.

The chain employs TRBV28 and TRBJ1-5; 8 nucleotides match TRBD1. The V gene end was trimmed by 6 bases and the J gene end by 0 bases; junction bases not matched to a gene: 4. The CDR3 runs to 15 residues. Germline loops: CDR1 MDHEN, CDR2 SYDVKM. CDR3 sequence reads: CASRGTGVSNQPQHF. In DNA form, the CDR3 reads TGTGCCAGCAGAGGGACAGGTGTTAGCAATCAGCCCCAGCATTTT.

The chain uses TRBV5-6 and TRBJ1-5, with D unresolved. This CDR3 is built from 12 residues. V was trimmed by 2 bases and J by 7 bases, leaving 7 bases between them. Germline values: CDR1 SGHDT, CDR2 YYEEEE. The CDR3 nucleotides are TGTGCCAGCAGCTTCAGTAACCAGCCCCAGCATTTT. Protein: CASSFSNQPQHF.

The gene calls are TRBV25-1 and TRBJ1-2, with TRBD1 matching 7 bases. Unmatched junction bases numbered 5, after V lost 0 bases and J lost 7 bases. Germline lookup yields CDR1 MGHDK and CDR2 SYGVNS. CDR3 length equals 14 residues. CDR3 sequence: CASSEYGQAGGYTF. The CDR3 DNA is TGTGCCAGCAGTGAATATGGACAGGCGGGTGGCTACACCTTC.

This chain connects TRBV18 to TRBJ2-3, with TRBD1 matching 7 bases. The V gene's germline CDR1 is KGHSH and CDR2 LQKENI. The CDR3 is 15 amino acids. The V and J ends lost 8 bases and 2 bases, in that order; junction bases with no gene match: 10. CDR3 DNA sequence: TGTGCCAGCCAACCAAGGACAGGATACACAGATACGCAGTATTTT. Its translation is CASQPRTGYTDTQYF. Full variable domain (rest looked up from reference TRBV18 and TRBJ2-3): NAGVMQNPRHLVRRRGQEARLRCSPMKGHSHVYWYRQLPEEGLKFMVYLQKENIIDESGMPKERFSAEFPKEGPSILRIQQVVRGDSAAYFCASQPRTGYTDTQYFGPGTRLTVL.

CDR3 nucleotides: TGTGCCAGCAGCGTAGGGGCTGGCAGCTACGGCAATGAGCAGTTCTTC. This codes for CASSVGAGSYGNEQFF. The V gene is TRBV9, the J gene TRBJ2-1; no definite D call. This CDR3 has 16 residues. Trimming shortened V by 0 bases and J by 6 bases, and 16 bases separated the two germline ends. Germline V gene sequence: CDR1 SGDLS, CDR2 YYNGEE. Filled out from reference TRBV9 and TRBJ2-1, the complete variable domain reads DSGVTQTPKHLITATGQRVTLRCSPRSGDLSVYWYQQSLDQGLQFLIQYYNGEERAKGNILERFSAQQFPDLHSELNLSSLELGDSALYFCASSVGAGSYGNEQFFGPGTRLTVL.

This chain connects TRBV27 to TRBJ1-4; 8 bases map to TRBD1. The CDR3 has 15 residues. The trim removed 6 bases at V and 8 bases at J, leaving 11 bases unmatched. Germline CDR1 and CDR2: MNHEY and SMNVEV (reference sequence). The CDR3 coding sequence is TGTGCCAGCAGAAAAACCGGGACAGGAGAGGAAAAACTGTTTTTT. It translates to CASRKTGTGEEKLFF.

The chain couples TRBV19 to TRBJ1-6; 10 nucleotides match TRBD1. The CDR3 has 14 residues. From germline, CDR1 is LNHDA and CDR2 SQIVND (reference sequence). J was trimmed by 8 bases and V by 5 bases; bases with no gene match: 3. The CDR3 reads CASSRDRGDSPLHF. The CDR3, as DNA: TGTGCCAGTAGTCGGGACAGGGGCGATTCACCCCTCCACTTT.

The CDR3, as DNA: TGTGCCAGCAGCTCAGGACAAGCCACAGATACGCAGTATTTT. This codes for CASSSGQATDTQYF. The rearrangement links TRBV5-4 to TRBJ2-3, with D tentatively TRBD1 (5 bases). CDR1 is SGHNT and CDR2 is YYREEE in the germline V gene (reference sequence). With 3 bases removed from V and 2 bases from J, the gap between germline ends came to 10 bases. The CDR3 has 14 amino acids.

V is TRBV7-2 and J is TRBJ2-1, with D perhaps matching TRBD2 (6 bases). Between the trimmed V and J ends, which lost 5 bases and 5 bases, there was a span of 13 bases. The CDR3 covers 14 residues. CDR1 and CDR2 from the germline V gene are SGHTA and FQGNSA. DNA for the CDR3: TGTGCCAGCAGCCCCGACCAGCGGGACAATGAGCAGTTCTTC. This codes for CASSPDQRDNEQFF.

The J gene is TRBJ1-1, the V gene TRBV29-1; D remains ambiguous. Germline CDR1 is SQVTM and CDR2 is ANQGSEA. The CDR3 has 11 amino acids. The CDR3 region has the DNA TGCAGTATCACAGCGAACACTGAAGCTTTCTTT. Its translation is CSITANTEAFF.